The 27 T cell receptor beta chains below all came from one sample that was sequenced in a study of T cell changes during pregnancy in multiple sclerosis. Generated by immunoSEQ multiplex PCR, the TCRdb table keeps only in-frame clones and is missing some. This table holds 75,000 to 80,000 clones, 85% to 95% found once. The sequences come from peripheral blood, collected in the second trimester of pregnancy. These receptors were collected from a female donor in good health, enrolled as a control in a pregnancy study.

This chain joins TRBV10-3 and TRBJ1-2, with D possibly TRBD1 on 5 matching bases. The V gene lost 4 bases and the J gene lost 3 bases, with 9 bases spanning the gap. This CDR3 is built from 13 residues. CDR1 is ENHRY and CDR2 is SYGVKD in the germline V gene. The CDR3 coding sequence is TGTGCCATCAGTGTCGAAGGGGACTATGGCTACACCTTC. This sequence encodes CAISVEGDYGYTF.

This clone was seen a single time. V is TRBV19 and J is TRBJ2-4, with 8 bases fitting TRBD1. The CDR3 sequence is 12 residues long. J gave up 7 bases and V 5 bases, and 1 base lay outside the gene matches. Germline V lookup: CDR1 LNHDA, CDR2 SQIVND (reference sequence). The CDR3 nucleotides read TGTGCCAGTAGTGGACAGGGTAACATTCAGTACTTC. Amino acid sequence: CASSGQGNIQYF.

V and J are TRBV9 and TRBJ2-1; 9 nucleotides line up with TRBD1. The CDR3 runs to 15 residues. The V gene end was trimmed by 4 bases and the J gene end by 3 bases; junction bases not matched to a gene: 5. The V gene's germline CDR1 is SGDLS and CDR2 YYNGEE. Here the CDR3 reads CASSLRDRDYNEQFF. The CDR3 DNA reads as TGTGCCAGCAGCCTAAGGGACAGGGACTACAATGAGCAGTTCTTC. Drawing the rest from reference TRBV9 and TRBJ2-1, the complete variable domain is DSGVTQTPKHLITATGQRVTLRCSPRSGDLSVYWYQQSLDQGLQFLIQYYNGEERAKGNILERFSAQQFPDLHSELNLSSLELGDSALYFCASSLRDRDYNEQFFGPGTRLTVL.

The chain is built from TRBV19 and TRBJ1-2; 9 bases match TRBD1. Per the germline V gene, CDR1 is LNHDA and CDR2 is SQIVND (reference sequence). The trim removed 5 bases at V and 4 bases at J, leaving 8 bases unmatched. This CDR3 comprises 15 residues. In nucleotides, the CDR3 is TGTGCCAGTAGTCCCGGACAGGGGAGGGCCTATGGCTACACCTTC. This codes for CASSPGQGRAYGYTF.

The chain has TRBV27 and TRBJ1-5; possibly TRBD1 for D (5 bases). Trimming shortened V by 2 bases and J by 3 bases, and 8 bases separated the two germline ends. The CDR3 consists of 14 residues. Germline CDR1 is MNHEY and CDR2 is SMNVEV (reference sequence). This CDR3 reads CASSLAGFNQPQHF. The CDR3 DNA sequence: TGTGCCAGCAGTTTAGCAGGGTTCAATCAGCCCCAGCATTTT.

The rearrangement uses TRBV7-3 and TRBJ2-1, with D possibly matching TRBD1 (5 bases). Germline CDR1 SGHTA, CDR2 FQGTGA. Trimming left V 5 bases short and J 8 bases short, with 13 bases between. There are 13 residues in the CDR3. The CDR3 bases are TGTGCCAGCAGCCTCCAGGGAAGAGATGAGCAGTTCTTC. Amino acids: CASSLQGRDEQFF. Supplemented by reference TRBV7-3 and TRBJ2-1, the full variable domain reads GAGVSQTPSNKVTEKGKYVELRCDPISGHTALYWYRQSLGQGPEFLIYFQGTGAADDSGLPNDRFFAVRPEGSVSTLKIQRTERGDSAVYLCASSLQGRDEQFFGPGTRLTVL.

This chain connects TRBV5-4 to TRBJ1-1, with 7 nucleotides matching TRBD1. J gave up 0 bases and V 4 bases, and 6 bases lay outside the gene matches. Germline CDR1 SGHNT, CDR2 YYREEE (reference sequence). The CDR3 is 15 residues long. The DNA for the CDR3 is TGTGCCAGCAGCCCAAGACAGGGCCTGAACACTGAAGCTTTCTTT. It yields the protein CASSPRQGLNTEAFF.

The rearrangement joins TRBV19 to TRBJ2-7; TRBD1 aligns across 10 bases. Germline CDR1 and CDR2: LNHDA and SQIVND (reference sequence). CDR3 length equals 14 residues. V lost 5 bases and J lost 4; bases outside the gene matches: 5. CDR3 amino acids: CASSARDRGYEQYF. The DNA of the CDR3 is TGTGCCAGTAGTGCCCGGGACAGGGGTTACGAGCAGTACTTC.

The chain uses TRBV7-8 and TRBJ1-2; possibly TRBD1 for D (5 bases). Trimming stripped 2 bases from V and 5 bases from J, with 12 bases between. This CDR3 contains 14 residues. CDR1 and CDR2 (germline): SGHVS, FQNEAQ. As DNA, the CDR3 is TGTGCCAGCAGCTTACTTGACAGCTTATATGGCTACACCTTC. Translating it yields CASSLLDSLYGYTF.

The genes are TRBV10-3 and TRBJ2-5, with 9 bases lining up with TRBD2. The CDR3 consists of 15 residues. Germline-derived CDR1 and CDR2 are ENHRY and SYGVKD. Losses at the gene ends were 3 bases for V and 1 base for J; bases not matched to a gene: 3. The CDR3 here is CAISESGGLQETQYF. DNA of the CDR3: TGTGCCATCAGTGAAAGCGGGGGGCTCCAAGAGACCCAGTACTTC.

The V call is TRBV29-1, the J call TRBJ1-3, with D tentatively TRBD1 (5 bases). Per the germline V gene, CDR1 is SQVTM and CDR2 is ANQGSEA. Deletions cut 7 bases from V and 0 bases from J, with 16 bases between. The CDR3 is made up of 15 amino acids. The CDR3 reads CSAGGTLLSGNTIYF. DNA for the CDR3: TGCAGCGCTGGGGGGACCCTACTCTCTGGAAACACCATATATTTT.

CDR3 protein: CASSLGGSTNEKLFF. CDR3 nucleotide sequence: TGTGCCAGCAGCTTAGGCGGATCAACTAATGAAAAACTGTTTTTT. The chain couples TRBV11-3 to TRBJ1-4; the D is unclear. CDR3 length equals 15 residues. Trimming cost V 1 base and J 0 bases, with 6 bases left between them. The germline CDR1 and CDR2 sequences are SGHNT and YENEEA. The entire variable domain, with the rest obtained from reference TRBV11-3 and TRBJ1-4, is as follows: EAGVVQSPRYKIIEKKQPVAFWCNPISGHNTLYWYLQNLGQGPELLIRYENEEAVDDSQLPKDRFSAERLKGVDSTLKIQPAELGDSAVYLCASSLGGSTNEKLFFGSGTQLSVL.

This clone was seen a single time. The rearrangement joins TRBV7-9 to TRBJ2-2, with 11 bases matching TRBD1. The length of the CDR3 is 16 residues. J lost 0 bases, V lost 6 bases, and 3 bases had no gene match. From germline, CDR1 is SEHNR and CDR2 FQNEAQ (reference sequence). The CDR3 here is CASRPGQGANTGELFF. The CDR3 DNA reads TGTGCCAGCAGGCCGGGACAGGGGGCGAACACCGGGGAGCTGTTTTTT.

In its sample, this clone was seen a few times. The CDR3, as DNA: TGTGCCAGTAGGAGACCGGGACAGGGGAGGAACACTGAAGCTTTCTTT. As protein: CASRRPGQGRNTEAFF. The V and J genes are TRBV19 and TRBJ1-1; 10 nucleotides line up with TRBD1. Germline V gives CDR1 LNHDA, CDR2 SQIVND (reference sequence). CDR3 length: 16 amino acids. The trim removed 6 bases at V and 1 base at J, leaving 8 bases unmatched. Full variable domain (outside the CDR3, taken from reference TRBV19 and TRBJ1-1): DGGITQSPKYLFRKEGQNVTLSCEQNLNHDAMYWYRQDPGQGLRLIYYSQIVNDFQKGDIAEGYSVSREKKESFPLTVTSAQKNPTAFYLCASRRPGQGRNTEAFFGQGTRLTVV.

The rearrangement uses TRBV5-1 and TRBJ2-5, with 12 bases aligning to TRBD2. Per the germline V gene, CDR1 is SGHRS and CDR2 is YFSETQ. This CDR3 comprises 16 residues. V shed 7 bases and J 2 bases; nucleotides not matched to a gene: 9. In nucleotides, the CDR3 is TGCGCCAGCTTTAAACTAGCGGGGGGCATACAAGAGACCCAGTACTTC. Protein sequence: CASFKLAGGIQETQYF.

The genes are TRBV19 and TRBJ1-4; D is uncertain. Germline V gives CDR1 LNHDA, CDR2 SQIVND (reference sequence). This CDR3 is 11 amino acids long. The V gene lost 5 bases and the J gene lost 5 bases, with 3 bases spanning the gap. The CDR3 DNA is TGTGCCAGTAGTCTAAATGAAAAACTGTTTTTT. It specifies CASSLNEKLFF.

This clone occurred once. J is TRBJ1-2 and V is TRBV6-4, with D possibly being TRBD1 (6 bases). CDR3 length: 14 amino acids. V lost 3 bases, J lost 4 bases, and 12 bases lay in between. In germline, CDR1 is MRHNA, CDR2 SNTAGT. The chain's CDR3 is CASSEGARGYGYTF. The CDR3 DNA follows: TGTGCCAGCAGTGAGGGGGCAAGGGGCTATGGCTACACCTTC.

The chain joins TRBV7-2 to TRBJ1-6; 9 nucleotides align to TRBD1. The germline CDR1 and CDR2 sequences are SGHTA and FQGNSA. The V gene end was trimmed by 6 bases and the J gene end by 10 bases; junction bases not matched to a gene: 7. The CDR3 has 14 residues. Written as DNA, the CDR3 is TGTGCCAGCAGGGCCGGGACAGGGAGCTCACCCCTCCACTTT. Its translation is CASRAGTGSSPLHF.

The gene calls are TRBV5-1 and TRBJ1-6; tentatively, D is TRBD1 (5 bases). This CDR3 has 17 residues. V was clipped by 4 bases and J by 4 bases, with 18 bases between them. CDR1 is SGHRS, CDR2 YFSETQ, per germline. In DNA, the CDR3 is TGCGCCAGCAGCGCAGACGCGGGGGACCCATATAATTCACCCCTCCACTTT. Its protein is CASSADAGDPYNSPLHF.

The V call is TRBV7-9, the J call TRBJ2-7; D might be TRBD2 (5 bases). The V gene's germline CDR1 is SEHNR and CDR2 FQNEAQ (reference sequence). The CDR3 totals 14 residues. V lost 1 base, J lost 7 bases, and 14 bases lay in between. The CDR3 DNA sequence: TGTGCCAGCAGCTTAGGCGGAACTAGTGGGGAGCAGTACTTC. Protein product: CASSLGGTSGEQYF.

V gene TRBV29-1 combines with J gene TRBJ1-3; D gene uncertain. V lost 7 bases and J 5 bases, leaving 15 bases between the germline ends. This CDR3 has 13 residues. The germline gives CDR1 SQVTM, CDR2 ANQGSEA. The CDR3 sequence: CSADTESRNTIYF. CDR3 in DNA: TGCAGCGCAGACACCGAGAGCAGAAACACCATATATTTT.

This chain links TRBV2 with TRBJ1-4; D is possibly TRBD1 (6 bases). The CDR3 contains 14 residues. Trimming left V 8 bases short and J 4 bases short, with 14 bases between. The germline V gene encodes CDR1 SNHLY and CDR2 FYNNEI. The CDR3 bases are TGTGCCAGCGGACAGCAGGGAAATAATGAAAAACTGTTTTTT. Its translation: CASGQQGNNEKLFF.

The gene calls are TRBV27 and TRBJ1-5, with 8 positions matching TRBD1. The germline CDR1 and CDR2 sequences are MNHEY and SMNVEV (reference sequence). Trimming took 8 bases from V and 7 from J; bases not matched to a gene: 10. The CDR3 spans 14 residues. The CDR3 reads CASGSTGGAQPQHF. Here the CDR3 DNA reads TGTGCCAGCGGGTCTACAGGGGGTGCGCAGCCCCAGCATTTT.

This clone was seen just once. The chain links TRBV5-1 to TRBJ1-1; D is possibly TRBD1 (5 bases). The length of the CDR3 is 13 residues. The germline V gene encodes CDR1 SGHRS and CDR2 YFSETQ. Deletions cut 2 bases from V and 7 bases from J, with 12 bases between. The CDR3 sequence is CASSLGASDEAFF. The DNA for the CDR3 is TGCGCCAGCAGCTTAGGGGCTTCAGATGAAGCTTTCTTT.

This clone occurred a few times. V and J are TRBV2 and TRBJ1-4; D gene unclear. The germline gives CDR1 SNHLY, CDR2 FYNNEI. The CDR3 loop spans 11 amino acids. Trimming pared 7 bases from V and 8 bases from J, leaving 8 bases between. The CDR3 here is CASNSEEKLFF. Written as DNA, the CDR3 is TGTGCCAGCAATTCTGAGGAAAAACTGTTTTTT. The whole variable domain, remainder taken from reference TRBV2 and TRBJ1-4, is EPEVTQTPSHQVTQMGQEVILRCVPISNHLYFYWYRQILGQKVEFLVSFYNNEISEKSEIFDDQFSVERPDGSNFTLKIRSTKLEDSAMYFCASNSEEKLFFGSGTQLSVL.

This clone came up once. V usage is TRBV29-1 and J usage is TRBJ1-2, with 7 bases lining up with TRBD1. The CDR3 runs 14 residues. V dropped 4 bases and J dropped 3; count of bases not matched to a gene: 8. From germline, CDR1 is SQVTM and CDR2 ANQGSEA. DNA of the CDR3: TGCAGCGTTGTGACAGGGAAGGTTGACTATGGCTACACCTTC. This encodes CSVVTGKVDYGYTF. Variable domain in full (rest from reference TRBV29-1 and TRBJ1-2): SAVISQKPSRDICQRGTSLTIQCQVDSQVTMMFWYRQQPGQSLTLIATANQGSEATYESGFVIDKFPISRPNLTFSTLTVSNMSPEDSSIYLCSVVTGKVDYGYTFGSGTRLTVV.

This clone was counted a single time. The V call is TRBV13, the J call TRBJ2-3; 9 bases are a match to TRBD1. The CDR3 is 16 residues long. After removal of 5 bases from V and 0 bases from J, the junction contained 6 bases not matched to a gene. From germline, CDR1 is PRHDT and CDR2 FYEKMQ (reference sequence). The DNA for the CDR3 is TGTGCCAGCAGCCCCGGACAGGGGCCAAGCACAGATACGCAGTATTTT. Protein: CASSPGQGPSTDTQYF.